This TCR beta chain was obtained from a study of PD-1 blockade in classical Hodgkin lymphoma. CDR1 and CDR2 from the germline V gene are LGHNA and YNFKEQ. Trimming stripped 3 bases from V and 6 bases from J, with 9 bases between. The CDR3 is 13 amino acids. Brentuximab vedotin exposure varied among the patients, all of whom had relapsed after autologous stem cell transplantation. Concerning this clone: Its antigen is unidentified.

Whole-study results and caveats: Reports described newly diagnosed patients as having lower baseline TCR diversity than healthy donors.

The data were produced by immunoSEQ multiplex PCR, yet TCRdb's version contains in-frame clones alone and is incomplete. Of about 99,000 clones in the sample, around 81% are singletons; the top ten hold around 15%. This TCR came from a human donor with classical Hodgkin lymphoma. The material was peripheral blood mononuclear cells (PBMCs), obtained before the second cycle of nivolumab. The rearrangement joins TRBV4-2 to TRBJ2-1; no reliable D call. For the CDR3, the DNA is TGTGCCAGCAGCCACCCAGACCGCAATGAGCAGTTCTTC. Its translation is CASSHPDRNEQFF.